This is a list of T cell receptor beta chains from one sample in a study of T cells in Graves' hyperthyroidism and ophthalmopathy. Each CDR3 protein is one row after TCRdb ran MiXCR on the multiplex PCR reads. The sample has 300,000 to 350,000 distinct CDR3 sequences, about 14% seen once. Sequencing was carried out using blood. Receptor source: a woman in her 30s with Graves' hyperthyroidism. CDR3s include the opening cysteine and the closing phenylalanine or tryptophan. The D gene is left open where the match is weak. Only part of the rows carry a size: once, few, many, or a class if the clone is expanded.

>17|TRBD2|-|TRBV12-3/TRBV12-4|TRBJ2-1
TGTGCCAGCACCCTGGGGGGGGGGGTTCGCTCCTACAATGAGCAGTTCTTC
CASTLGGGVRSYNEQFF
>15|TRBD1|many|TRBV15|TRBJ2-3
TGTGCCACCAGCAGACCGGGACAGGGCACAGATACGCAGTATTTT
CATSRPGQGTDTQYF
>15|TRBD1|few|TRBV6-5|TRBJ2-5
TGTGCCAGCAGTTACACGACAGGGGTAAAAGAGACCCAGTACTTC
CASSYTTGVKETQYF
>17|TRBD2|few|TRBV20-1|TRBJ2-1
TGCAGTGCTAGAGCCCCGGAACTAGCGGGACGCTACAATGAGCAGTTCTTC
CSARAPELAGRYNEQFF
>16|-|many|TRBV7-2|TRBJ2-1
TGTGCCAGCAGCCTCTTAGCGGACCACTCCTACAATGAGCAGTTCTTC
CASSLLADHSYNEQFF
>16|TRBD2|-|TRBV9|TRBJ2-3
TGTGCCAGCAGCGTTACGGGAGGAATAAGCACAGATACGCAGTATTTT
CASSVTGGISTDTQYF
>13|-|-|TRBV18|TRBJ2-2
TGTGCCAGCTCACCTCTGGAGCCCGGGGAGCTGTTTTTT
CASSPLEPGELFF
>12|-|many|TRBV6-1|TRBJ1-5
TGTGCCAGCAGATCGGGCAATCAGCCCCAGCATTTT
CASRSGNQPQHF
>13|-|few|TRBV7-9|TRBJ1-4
TGTGCCAGCAGTGGGGGGATCAATGAAAAACTGTTTTTT
CASSGGINEKLFF
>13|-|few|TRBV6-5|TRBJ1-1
TGTGCCAGCAGTTACTCAGAGGGTTCTGAAGCTTTCTTT
CASSYSEGSEAFF
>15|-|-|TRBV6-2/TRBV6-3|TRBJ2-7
TGTGCCAGCAGTTACCTTTGGGCCCTAACCTACGAGCAGTACTTC
CASSYLWALTYEQYF
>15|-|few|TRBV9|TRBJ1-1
TGTGCCAGCAGCGTAGACAGCAGGAAGAACACTGAAGCTTTCTTT
CASSVDSRKNTEAFF
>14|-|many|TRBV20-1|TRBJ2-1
TGCAGTGCTAGGTCCCGATGGGCCTACAATGAGCAGTTCTTC
CSARSRWAYNEQFF
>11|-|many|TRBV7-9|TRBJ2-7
TGTGCCAGCAGCTTGAGGGCCGAGCAGTACTTC
CASSLRAEQYF
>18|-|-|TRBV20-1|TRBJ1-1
TGCAGTGCTAGAGAAGATTTGGGCAGGGTGGAGTTGAACACTGAAGCTTTCTTT
CSAREDLGRVELNTEAFF
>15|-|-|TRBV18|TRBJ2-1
TGTGCCAGCTCACTCGTACGGGCCATGTACAATGAGCAGTTCTTC
CASSLVRAMYNEQFF
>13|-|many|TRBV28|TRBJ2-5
TGTGCCAGCAGTTGGGGGTACCAAGAGACCCAGTACTTC
CASSWGYQETQYF
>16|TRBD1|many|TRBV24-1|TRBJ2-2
TGTGCCACCAGTGATCCGGGACAGGGGACCACCGGGGAGCTGTTTTTT
CATSDPGQGTTGELFF
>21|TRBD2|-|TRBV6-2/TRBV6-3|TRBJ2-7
TGTGCCAGCAGTTACCCCCTAGGAGAGGACCCTTGGGGACTAGACCACAACGAGCAGTACTTC
CASSYPLGEDPWGLDHNEQYF
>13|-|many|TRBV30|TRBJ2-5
TGTGCCTGGAGTGTACGGGCGGGAGAGACCCAGTACTTC
CAWSVRAGETQYF
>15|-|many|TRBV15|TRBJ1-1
TGTGCCACCAGCACCGACAGAGGTGAGAACACTGAAGCTTTCTTT
CATSTDRGENTEAFF
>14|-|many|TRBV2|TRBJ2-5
TGTGCCAGCAGTGTGGGGTCTCGTCAAGAGACCCAGTACTTC
CASSVGSRQETQYF
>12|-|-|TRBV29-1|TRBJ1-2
TGCAGCGTTGACGGCACTAACTATGGCTACACCTTC
CSVDGTNYGYTF
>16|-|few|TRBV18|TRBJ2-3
TGTGCCAGCTCACCAGCTTCGAATTTCGGGACAGATACGCAGTATTTT
CASSPASNFGTDTQYF
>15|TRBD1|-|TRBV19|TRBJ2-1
TGTGCCAGCATGGGAGACAGGGAATCCTACAATGAGCAGTTCTTC
CASMGDRESYNEQFF
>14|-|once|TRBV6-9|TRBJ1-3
TGTGCCAGCAGTTTCCAGGGCCTCGGAAACACCATATATTTT
CASSFQGLGNTIYF
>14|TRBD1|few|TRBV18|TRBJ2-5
TGTGCCAGCTCACCTGGACAGGGGTCGGGACCTAAGTACTTC
CASSPGQGSGPKYF
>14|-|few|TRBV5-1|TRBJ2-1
TGCGCCAGCAGCTCCGGGACTCGTAGGAATGAGCAGTTCTTC
CASSSGTRRNEQFF
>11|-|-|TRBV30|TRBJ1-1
TGTGCCTGGAATTCGGGAATTGAAGCTTTCTTT
CAWNSGIEAFF
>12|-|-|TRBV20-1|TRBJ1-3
TGCAGTGCTCGTGAGGGGAGGAACACCATATATTTT
CSAREGRNTIYF
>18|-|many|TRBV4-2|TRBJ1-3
TGTGCCAGCAGCCAAGATTCGGGCGACCTGCTCTCTGGAAACACCATATATTTT
CASSQDSGDLLSGNTIYF
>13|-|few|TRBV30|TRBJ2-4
TGTGCCTGGAGTGTAGCCCAGGGGAACATTCAGTACTTC
CAWSVAQGNIQYF
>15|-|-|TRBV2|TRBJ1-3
TGTGCCAGCACTCCTCAGGGGACCCCTGGAAACACCATATATTTT
CASTPQGTPGNTIYF
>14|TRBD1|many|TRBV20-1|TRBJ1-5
TGCAGTGCTGACCAAGGGGGCGCGGATCAGCCCCAGCATTTT
CSADQGGADQPQHF
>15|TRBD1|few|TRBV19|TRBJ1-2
TGTGCCAGTAGCCCCGGGCAGGGGGTCAGTGATGGCTACACCTTC
CASSPGQGVSDGYTF
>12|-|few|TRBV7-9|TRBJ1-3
TGTGCCAGCGAGGACGGGGGAAACACCATATATTTT
CASEDGGNTIYF
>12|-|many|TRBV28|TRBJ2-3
TGTGCCAGCCGCACGGTAGCGGATACGCAGTATTTT
CASRTVADTQYF
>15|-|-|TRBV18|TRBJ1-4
TGTGCCAGCTCACCGTCGGGGACGTACGATGAAAAACTGTTTTTT
CASSPSGTYDEKLFF
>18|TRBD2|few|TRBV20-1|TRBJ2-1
TGCAGTGCGCGACCCACCGGACTAGCGGGAGGCTCCTACAATGAGCAGTTCTTC
CSARPTGLAGGSYNEQFF
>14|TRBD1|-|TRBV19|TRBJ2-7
TGTGCCAGTAGGCCCGGGACAGGGAGTTACGAGCAGTACTTC
CASRPGTGSYEQYF
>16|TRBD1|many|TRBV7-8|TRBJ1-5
TGTGCCAGCAGCTCTCTTAGGACAGGAGCACATCAGCCCCAGCATTTT
CASSSLRTGAHQPQHF
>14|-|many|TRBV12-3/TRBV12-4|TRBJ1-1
-
CASILDRSGGEAFF
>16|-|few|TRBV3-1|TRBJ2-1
TGTGCCAGCAGCCAAGGGGGGGGCAGCTCATCCAATGAGCAGTTCTTC
CASSQGGGSSSNEQFF
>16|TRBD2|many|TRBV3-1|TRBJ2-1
TGTGCCAGCAGCCAAGCGGGACTAGCGGGGTTCAATGAGCAGTTCTTC
CASSQAGLAGFNEQFF